What follows is one T cell receptor (beta chain) and its context. The data stem from a study of blood T cell repertoires in COVID-19. Original processing methods: Reference gene primer amplification gave nucleated cell count estimates. Repertoires were generated with immunoSEQ multiplex PCR, while TCRdb's copy carries only in-frame clones and drops some. V and J calls and clone size follow that table, whereas D and trimming were derived from the DNA. Of about 230,000 clones in the sample, 84% were seen once. CDR1 is MNHNY and CDR2 is SVGAGI in the germline V gene (reference sequence). V lost 7 bases and J lost 0, with 9 bases in between. CDR3 length equals 13 residues. Those who participated ranged in age from 18 to 89 years and resided in approximately 26 US areas. Grouping used clinical history reported by participants in a survey and questionnaire.

The rearrangement joins TRBV6-6 to TRBJ1-1, with a possible D match to TRBD1 (5 bases). The sequenced sample was PBMCs or T cells enriched from blood (not recorded which). The TCR was taken from a man between 60 and 75 years old who had recovered from COVID-19. CDR3 residues: CASMARVNTEAFF. CDR3 bases: TGTGCCAGCATGGCCAGGGTGAACACTGAAGCTTTCTTT.